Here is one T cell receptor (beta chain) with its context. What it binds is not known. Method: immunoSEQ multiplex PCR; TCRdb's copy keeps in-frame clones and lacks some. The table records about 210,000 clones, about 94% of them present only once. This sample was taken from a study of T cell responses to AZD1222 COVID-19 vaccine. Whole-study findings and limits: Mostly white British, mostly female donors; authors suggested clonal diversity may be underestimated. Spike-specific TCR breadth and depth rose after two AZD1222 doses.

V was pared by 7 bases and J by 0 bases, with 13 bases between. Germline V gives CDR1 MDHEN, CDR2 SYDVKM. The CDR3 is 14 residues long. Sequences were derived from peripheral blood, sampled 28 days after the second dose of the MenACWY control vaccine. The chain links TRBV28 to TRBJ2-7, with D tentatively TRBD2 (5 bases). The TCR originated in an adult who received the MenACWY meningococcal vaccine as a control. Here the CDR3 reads CASTKDLTSYEQYF. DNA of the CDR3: TGTGCCAGCACTAAGGACTTGACCTCCTACGAGCAGTACTTC.